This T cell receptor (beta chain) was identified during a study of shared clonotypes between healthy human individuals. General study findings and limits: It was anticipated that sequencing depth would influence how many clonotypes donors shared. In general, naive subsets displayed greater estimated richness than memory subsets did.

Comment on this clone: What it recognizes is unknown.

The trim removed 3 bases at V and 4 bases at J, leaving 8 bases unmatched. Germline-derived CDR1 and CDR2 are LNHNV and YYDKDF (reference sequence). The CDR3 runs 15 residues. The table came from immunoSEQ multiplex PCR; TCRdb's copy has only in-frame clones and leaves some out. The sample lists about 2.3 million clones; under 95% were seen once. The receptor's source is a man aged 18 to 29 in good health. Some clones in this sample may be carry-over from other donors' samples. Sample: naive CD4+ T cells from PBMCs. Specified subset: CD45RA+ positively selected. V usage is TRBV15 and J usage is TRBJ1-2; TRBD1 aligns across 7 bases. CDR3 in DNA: TGTGCCACCAGCAGGGCCACAGGGGACACCTATGGCTACACCTTC. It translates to CATSRATGDTYGYTF.